This T cell receptor beta chain was obtained from a study of shared clonotypes between healthy human individuals. The method was immunoSEQ multiplex PCR; TCRdb's version includes in-frame clones alone and lacks a portion of them. Of about 2,500,000 clones listed, 90% to 95% are singletons. The CDR3 runs 15 residues. Trimming took 6 bases from V and 5 from J, leaving 19 bases between them. Germline values: CDR1 MNHNS, CDR2 SASEGT. The chain uses TRBV6-1 and TRBJ1-2, with a possible D match to TRBD1 (6 bases). The sequenced sample consisted of naive CD4+ T cells sorted from blood. Subset defined: CD45RA+ positively selected. The sequence was obtained from a man aged 18 to 30 in good health. Here the CDR3 DNA reads TGTGCCAGCAGCAGGGGCAGCTATAACTCTTATGGCTACACCTTC. It specifies CASSRGSYNSYGYTF.